The clone carrying this T cell receptor beta chain is a singleton in its sample. These data originate in a study of chemoradiotherapy in HPV16-positive cancers. Germline V gives CDR1 SEHNR, CDR2 FQNEAQ (reference sequence). The CDR3 loop spans 15 amino acids. Trimming took 1 base from V and 0 from J, leaving 7 bases between them. Some clones are missing from TCRdb's copy, which holds only in-frame ones; the method was immunoSEQ multiplex PCR. The listing records roughly 75 clones. Repeated repertoire sampling spanned the course of chemoradiotherapy. Sequencing was performed on tumor tissue, taken from a patient who underwent chemoradiotherapy. This rearrangement joins TRBV7-9 to TRBJ1-3; tentative D call: TRBD1 (5 bases). The receptor was derived from a human donor with HPV-associated anogenital cancer. CDR3 coding DNA: TGTGCCAGCAGCTTAGGACAGAGCTCTGGAAACACCATATATTTT. Protein product: CASSLGQSSGNTIYF.